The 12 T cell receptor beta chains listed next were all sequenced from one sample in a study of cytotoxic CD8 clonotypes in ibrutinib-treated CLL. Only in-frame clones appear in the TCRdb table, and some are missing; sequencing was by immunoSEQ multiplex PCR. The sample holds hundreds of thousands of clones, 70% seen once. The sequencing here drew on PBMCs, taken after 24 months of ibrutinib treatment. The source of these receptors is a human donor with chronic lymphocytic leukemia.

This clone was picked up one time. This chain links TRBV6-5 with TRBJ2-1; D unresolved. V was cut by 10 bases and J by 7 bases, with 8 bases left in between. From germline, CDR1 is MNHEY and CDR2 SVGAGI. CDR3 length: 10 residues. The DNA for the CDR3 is TGTGCCACCGGTGGGAATGAGCAGTTCTTC. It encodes CATGGNEQFF.

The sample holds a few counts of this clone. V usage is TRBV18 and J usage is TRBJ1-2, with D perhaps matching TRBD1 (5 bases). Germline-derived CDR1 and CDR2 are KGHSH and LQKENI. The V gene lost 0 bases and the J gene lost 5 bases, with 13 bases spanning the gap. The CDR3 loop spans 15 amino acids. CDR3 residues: CASSPPSSRGYGYTF. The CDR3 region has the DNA TGTGCCAGCTCACCACCGAGTAGTAGGGGTTATGGCTACACCTTC.

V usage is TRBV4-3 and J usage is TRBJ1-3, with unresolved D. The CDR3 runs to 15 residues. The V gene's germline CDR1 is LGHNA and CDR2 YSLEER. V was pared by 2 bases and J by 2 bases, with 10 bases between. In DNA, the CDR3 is TGCGCCAGCAGCCAATCACCCGTGGCTGGAAACACCATATATTTT. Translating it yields CASSQSPVAGNTIYF.

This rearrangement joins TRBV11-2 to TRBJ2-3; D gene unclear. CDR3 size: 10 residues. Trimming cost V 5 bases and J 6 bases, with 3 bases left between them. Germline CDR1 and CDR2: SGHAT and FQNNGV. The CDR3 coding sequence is TGTGCCAGCAGCCCCGATACGCAGTATTTT. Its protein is CASSPDTQYF.

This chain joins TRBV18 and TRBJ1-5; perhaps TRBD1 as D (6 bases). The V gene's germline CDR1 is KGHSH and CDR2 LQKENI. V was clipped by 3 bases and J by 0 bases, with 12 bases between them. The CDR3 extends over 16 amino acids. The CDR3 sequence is CASSPGTRNSNQPQHF. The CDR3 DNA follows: TGTGCCAGCTCACCTGGGACACGGAATAGCAATCAGCCCCAGCATTTT.

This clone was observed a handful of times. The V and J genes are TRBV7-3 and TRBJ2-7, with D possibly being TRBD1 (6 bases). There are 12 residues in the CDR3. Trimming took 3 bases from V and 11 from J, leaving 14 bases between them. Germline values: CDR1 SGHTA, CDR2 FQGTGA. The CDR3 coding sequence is TGTGCCAGCAGCTTGTCGACAGGTACCAAGTACTTC. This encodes CASSLSTGTKYF.

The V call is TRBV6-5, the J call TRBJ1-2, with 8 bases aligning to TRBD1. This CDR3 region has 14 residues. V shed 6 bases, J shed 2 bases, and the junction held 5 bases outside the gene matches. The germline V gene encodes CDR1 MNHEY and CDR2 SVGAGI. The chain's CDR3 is CASRLTGGNYGYTF. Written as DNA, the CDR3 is TGTGCCAGCAGATTAACAGGGGGGAACTATGGCTACACCTTC.

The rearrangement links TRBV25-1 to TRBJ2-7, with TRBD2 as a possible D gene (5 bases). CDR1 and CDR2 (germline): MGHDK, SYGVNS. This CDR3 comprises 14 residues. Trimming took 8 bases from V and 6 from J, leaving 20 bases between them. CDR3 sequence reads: CASRRTHGMGEQYF. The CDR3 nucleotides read TGTGCCAGCCGTCGGACTCACGGCATGGGCGAGCAGTACTTC.

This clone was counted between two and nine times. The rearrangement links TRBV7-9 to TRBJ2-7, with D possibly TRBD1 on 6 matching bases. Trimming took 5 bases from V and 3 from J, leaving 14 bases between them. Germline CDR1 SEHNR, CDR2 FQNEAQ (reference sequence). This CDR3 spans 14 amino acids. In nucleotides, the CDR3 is TGTGCCAGCAGCCGACAAGGGGGTTACTACGAGCAGTACTTC. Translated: CASSRQGGYYEQYF.

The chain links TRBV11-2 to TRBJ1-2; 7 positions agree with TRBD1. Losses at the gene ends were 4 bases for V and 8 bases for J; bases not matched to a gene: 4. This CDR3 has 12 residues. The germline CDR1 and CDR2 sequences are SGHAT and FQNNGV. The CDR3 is CASSSNRGGYTF. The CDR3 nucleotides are TGTGCCAGCAGCTCTAACAGGGGAGGCTACACCTTC.

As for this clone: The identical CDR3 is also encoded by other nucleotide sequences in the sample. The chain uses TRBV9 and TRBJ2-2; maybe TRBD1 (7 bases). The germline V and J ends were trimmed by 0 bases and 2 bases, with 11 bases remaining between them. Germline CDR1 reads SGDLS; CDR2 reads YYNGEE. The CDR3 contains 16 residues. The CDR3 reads CASSVGGTANTGELFF. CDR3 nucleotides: TGTGCCAGCAGCGTAGGCGGGACAGCTAACACCGGGGAGCTGTTTTTT.

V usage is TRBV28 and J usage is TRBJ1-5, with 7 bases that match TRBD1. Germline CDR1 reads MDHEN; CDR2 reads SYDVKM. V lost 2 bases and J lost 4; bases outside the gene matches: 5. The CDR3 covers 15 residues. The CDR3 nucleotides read TGTGCCAGCAGTTTACGACAGGGCATTAATCAGCCCCAGCATTTT. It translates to CASSLRQGINQPQHF.